The T cell receptor (beta chain) described here comes from a study of T cell repertoires in cytomegalovirus infection (dated by TCRdb to about 2019). Broadly, across the study: The peptide stimulations were aimed at well-studied HLA-B-restricted epitopes as well as recently identified HLA-C-restricted CMV epitopes, whose presentation resists viral immunomodulation. Donor HLA type was relevant to the analysis, as public TCR beta signatures indicated carriage of CMV infection together with the matching HLA type. Broader findings and caveats from the paper: Cumulative frequency of public TCR beta family members discriminated carriers of CMV infection plus the relevant HLA type in this cohort and an independent approximately 350-donor cohort. In the ex vivo response, HLA-C-restricted CMV-specific TCR beta clonotypes were dominant, and in two of eight donors the single most frequent clonotype came from this HLA-C-restricted group.

The germline V gene encodes CDR1 SNHLY and CDR2 FYNNEI. Its CDR3 holds 13 amino acids, cysteine through phenylalanine. Just the 39-base CDR3 DNA is kept, in frame starting at base 1. V is clipped by 3 bases and J by 2 bases, and the sequence between their germline boundaries is 7 bases long. The treatment or condition label corresponds to: in vitro stimulation with specific CMV peptide epitopes to enrich CMV-specific T cells. About this clonotype: No antigen is known for it. Within one base of it there is no much larger clone, and no base qualities were kept.

Data came from an Illumina HiSeq 1500. TCRdb passed the public sequencing reads through fastp at Q25 and MiXCR, retaining productive beta sequences. Each record represents a unique CDR3 protein, reported with the most common genes and DNA among its rows. Across this sample there are 650,000 to 850,000 distinct CDR3 sequences, with 29% seen only once. Of the sample, approximately 14% is held by the ten largest clones. The material sequenced was cultured CD8+ T cells from PBMCs, taken from culture after CMV antigen stimulation. This receptor was taken from a human donor in good health (CMV status not recorded). Some clones in this sample may be carry-over from other donors' samples. The sequence is built from TRBV2 and TRBJ2-5, with TRBD1 as a weak D call on 5 bases. The bases read TGTGCCAGCAGTGACTACAGGCAAGAGACCCAGTACTTC. The translation is CASSDYRQETQYF.